This T cell receptor (beta chain) was recovered during a study of cytomegalovirus exposure and HLA in healthy donors. Points from the study as a whole: By a later analysis, the bulk of CMV-associated TCR beta chains appeared HLA-restricted. The study put some 160 TCR beta chains on its list as cytomegalovirus-associated. Presence/absence analyses assumed roughly uniform sequencing depth across donors.

The PCR made use of 60 Vbeta and 13 Jbeta primers. The repertoire was sequenced with immunoSEQ multiplex PCR; TCRdb's copy has only in-frame clones and lacks some. This repertoire shows about 150,000 clones, about 80% found once; its top ten account for 4% to 5.5%. Concerning this clone itself: Its specificity is not known.

This TCR was sampled from a man younger than 40 in good health. Sequencing used PBMCs.

CDR3 sequence: CASFQVSGNTIYF. CDR3 sequence (DNA): TGTGCCAGCTTTCAGGTCTCTGGAAACACCATATATTTT. The gene calls are TRBV7-9 and TRBJ1-3; D gene uncertain. Germline assignment: CDR1 SEHNR and CDR2 FQNEAQ (reference sequence). The V end lost 8 bases, the J end lost 0 bases, and 8 bases lay between the germline ends. The CDR3 spans 13 residues.